The 10 T cell receptor beta chains below were found in one sample sequenced in a study of CD8 T cells in Susac syndrome. Random-hexamer reverse transcription was applied to roughly 0.45 to 1 ug RNA. TCRdb reprocessed the immunoSEQ multiplex PCR reads with MiXCR, giving one entry per CDR3 protein. The repertoire holds 200,000 or so distinct CDR3 sequences, with over 90% as singletons. The sequencing input was CD4+ T cells from PBMCs. The receptor source for this set is a human donor with multiple sclerosis.

The V call is TRBV15, the J call TRBJ1-2, with D unresolved. This CDR3 is 14 amino acids long. Trimming pared 3 bases from V and 2 bases from J, leaving 10 bases between. CDR1 and CDR2 (germline): LNHNV, YYDKDF (reference sequence). This CDR3 reads CATSSWGANYGYTF. For the CDR3, the DNA is TGTGCCACCAGCAGTTGGGGAGCCAACTATGGCTACACCTTC.

The rearrangement uses TRBV7-6 and TRBJ2-5; TRBD2 is a possible D gene (6 bases). Per germline, CDR1 SGHVS and CDR2 FNYEAQ. The V and J ends lost 5 bases and 8 bases respectively, with 24 bases between them. The CDR3 covers 16 residues. CDR3: CASSLRDSGARETQYF. The CDR3 coding sequence is TGTGCCAGCAGCCTACGGGACTCCGGAGCAAGGGAAACCCAGTACTTC.

The V gene is TRBV19, the J gene TRBJ1-2, with D possibly being TRBD1 (5 bases). Trimming removed 7 bases at V and 4 bases at J, with 16 bases between. This CDR3 has 14 residues. Per germline, CDR1 LNHDA and CDR2 SQIVND (reference sequence). This CDR3 reads CASNEARQFYGYTF. For the CDR3, the DNA is TGTGCCAGTAATGAAGCGAGACAGTTCTATGGCTACACCTTC.

As DNA, the CDR3 is TGCAGTGCCGGACGACAGGGGCAGCCCCAGCATTTT. Amino acid sequence: CSAGRQGQPQHF. The chain employs TRBV20-1 and TRBJ1-5; 8 nucleotides agree with TRBD1. This CDR3 comprises 12 residues. V lost 6 bases and J lost 7; bases outside the gene matches: 5. Germline CDR1 DFQATT, CDR2 SNEGSKA (reference sequence).

The CDR3 protein is CASSLVTDTQYF. The CDR3 DNA sequence: TGTGCCAGCAGTTTAGTCACAGATACGCAGTATTTT. This chain connects TRBV12-3 or TRBV12-4 to TRBJ2-3, with unresolved D. With 1 base removed from V and 2 bases from J, the gap between germline ends came to 1 base. This CDR3 spans 12 amino acids.

The chain is built from TRBV20-1 and TRBJ2-7, with D perhaps assigned TRBD1 or TRBD2 (6 bases each). Trimming cost V 8 bases and J 6 bases, with 17 bases left between them. Germline V gives CDR1 DFQATT, CDR2 SNEGSKA (reference sequence). The CDR3 consists of 12 residues. The CDR3 is CSPSRGAGEQYF. DNA of the CDR3: TGCAGTCCATCAAGGGGGGCAGGCGAGCAGTACTTC.

This rearrangement joins TRBV7-3 to TRBJ2-3, with TRBD2 identical over 13 bases. Per germline, CDR1 SGHTA and CDR2 FQGTGA. This CDR3 contains 16 residues. The junction had 2 bases not matched to a gene; V was cut back by 4 bases and J by 1 base. The CDR3 loop is CASSSGLAGGTDTQYF. The CDR3 DNA reads TGTGCCAGCAGCTCCGGACTAGCGGGAGGCACAGATACGCAGTATTTT.

This chain uses TRBV20-1 with TRBJ1-2; TRBD1 matches at 8 bases. Per germline, CDR1 DFQATT and CDR2 SNEGSKA (reference sequence). The V segment lost 0 bases and the J segment 5 bases; nucleotides outside the gene matches: 5. The CDR3 totals 14 residues. The CDR3: CSARDGRQGYGYTF. Written as DNA, the CDR3 is TGCAGTGCTAGAGATGGCCGACAGGGGTATGGCTACACCTTC.

The rearrangement links TRBV14 to TRBJ2-7, with 9 bases that match TRBD1. V dropped 1 base and J dropped 6; count of bases not matched to a gene: 4. Germline assignment: CDR1 SGHDN and CDR2 FVKESK. The CDR3 contains 14 residues. CDR3 DNA: TGTGCCAGCAGCCAAGGGGACAGGGCAGCCGAGCAGTACTTC. Its translation is CASSQGDRAAEQYF. Full variable domain (rest looked up from reference TRBV14 and TRBJ2-7): EAGVTQFPSHSVIEKGQTVTLRCDPISGHDNLYWYRRVMGKEIKFLLHFVKESKQDESGMPNNRFLAERTGGTYSTLKVQPAELEDSGVYFCASSQGDRAAEQYFGPGTRLTVT.

This chain uses TRBV11-3 with TRBJ2-1; D remains unclear. This CDR3 comprises 14 residues. V lost 4 bases to trimming and J lost 6 bases, with 13 bases between them. Per the germline V gene, CDR1 is SGHNT and CDR2 is YENEEA. CDR3 region: CASSSQASSNEQFF. Written as DNA, the CDR3 is TGTGCCAGCAGCTCCCAGGCGTCGTCCAATGAGCAGTTCTTC.